This T cell receptor (beta chain) was recovered during a study of blood T cells in healthy people across ages. As for the study in general: About one barcoded beta molecule was captured per two T cells (by template switching).

Regarding the study as a whole: Any conclusive comparison of naive versus antigen-experienced cells was prevented by using unsorted PBMCs. A greater number of naive CD4+ cells and higher diversity distinguished long-lived donors from aged donors.

It was with a sample-barcoded 5' primer and a J-beta primer mix that a second PCR of roughly 7 to 12 cycles was run. With 12 random nucleotides, a template-switch adaptor tagged each individual cDNA molecule. MiXCR was run by TCRdb on the 5' RACE reads, yielding one entry per CDR3 protein. The sample contains around 2 million distinct CDR3 sequences, roughly two fifths of which appear only once. Germline CDR1 and CDR2: ENHRY and SYGVKD. This CDR3 comprises 15 residues. After removal of 10 bases from V and 3 bases from J, the junction contained 8 bases not matched to a gene. About this clonotype itself: Antigen specificity is unknown.

The clonotype originates from a human donor in good health. This chain joins TRBV10-3 and TRBJ2-3; 12 bases are shared with TRBD2. Sequencing was performed on blood. The CDR3 reads CATTGTSGRTDTQYF. The CDR3 bases are TGTGCCACTACAGGGACTAGCGGGCGGACAGATACGCAGTATTTT.